This T cell receptor beta chain is drawn from a study of ipilimumab plus nivolumab after autologous stem cell transplantation. Across the study: A median of roughly eight nivolumab and five or six ipilimumab doses were given.

The table came from immunoSEQ multiplex PCR; TCRdb's copy has only in-frame clones and leaves some out. The sample includes 84,000 or so clones, about 83% of them seen just once. This CDR3 is 12 amino acids long. Per germline, CDR1 SGHTA and CDR2 FQGNSA. Trimming took off 4 bases at V and 9 bases at J, with 11 bases between the two ends. This rearrangement joins TRBV7-2 to TRBJ2-3; D is perhaps TRBD1 or TRBD2 (5 bases each). The TCR was taken from a male donor with diffuse large B-cell lymphoma. Source: PBMCs, taken in a trial of ipilimumab plus nivolumab as post-transplant consolidation. CDR3: CASSSPGQTQYF. DNA for the CDR3: TGTGCCAGCAGCTCGCCGGGGCAGACGCAGTATTTT.